This is a list of T cell receptor beta chains from one sample in a study of CD8 T cells in Susac syndrome. MiXCR was run by TCRdb on the immunoSEQ multiplex PCR reads, yielding one entry per CDR3 protein. The sample shows over 80,000 distinct CDR3 sequences, over 85% of them seen only once. The sequencing input was CD8+ T cells from PBMCs. All receptors derive from a human donor with Susac syndrome. The CDR3 runs from the conserved cysteine through the conserved F or W. Each record gives: J gene, clone size, D gene, V gene, CDR3 DNA, CDR3 protein. A D gene is named only where the DNA matches it firmly. Part of the rows lack a size; the others show once, few, many or a class for expanded clones.

j_call: TRBJ2-3; clone_size: .; d_call: .; v_call: TRBV29-1; cdr3_nt: TGCAGCGCACGCCCCACCAGCGGTTCCACAGATACGCAGTATTTT; cdr3_aa: CSARPTSGSTDTQYF
j_call: TRBJ2-1; clone_size: .; d_call: .; v_call: TRBV12-3/TRBV12-4; cdr3_nt: TGTGCCAGCAGCTTCTACTCGGGACCCCAGAACAATGAGCAGTTCTTC; cdr3_aa: CASSFYSGPQNNEQFF
j_call: TRBJ2-7; clone_size: .; d_call: .; v_call: TRBV28; cdr3_nt: TGTGCCAGCACCGACAGGTCCCGCTACGAGCAGTACTTC; cdr3_aa: CASTDRSRYEQYF
j_call: TRBJ2-7; clone_size: .; d_call: .; v_call: TRBV28; cdr3_nt: TGTGCCAGCAGTTTATATTCTGAGTACGAGCAGTACTTC; cdr3_aa: CASSLYSEYEQYF
j_call: TRBJ2-5; clone_size: .; d_call: .; v_call: TRBV11-2; cdr3_nt: TGTGTCAGCACCGAACCGATCCAAGAGACCCAGTACTTC; cdr3_aa: CVSTEPIQETQYF
j_call: TRBJ2-1; clone_size: .; d_call: .; v_call: TRBV20-1; cdr3_nt: TGCAGTGCTAGAGTTTTGACTAGTCTGAGATACAATGAGCAGTTCTTC; cdr3_aa: CSARVLTSLRYNEQFF
j_call: TRBJ2-5; clone_size: .; d_call: TRBD1; v_call: TRBV4-1; cdr3_nt: TGCGCCAGCAGCCAGAGAGGACAGGGGATCGGAGAGACCCAGTACTTC; cdr3_aa: CASSQRGQGIGETQYF
j_call: TRBJ2-1; clone_size: once; d_call: .; v_call: TRBV3-1; cdr3_nt: TGTGCCAGCAGCCAAGATCCCGCCAGCGAAACCTACAATGAGCAGTTCTTC; cdr3_aa: CASSQDPASETYNEQFF
j_call: TRBJ1-1; clone_size: few; d_call: .; v_call: TRBV6-1; cdr3_nt: TGTGCCAGCAGTTACAACCTAAACACTGAAGCTTTCTTT; cdr3_aa: CASSYNLNTEAFF
j_call: TRBJ1-5; clone_size: .; d_call: .; v_call: TRBV6-5; cdr3_nt: TGTGCCAGCAGTTACTCGACTCGGCAGAATCAGCCCCAGCATTTT; cdr3_aa: CASSYSTRQNQPQHF
j_call: TRBJ2-3; clone_size: few; d_call: .; v_call: TRBV12-2; cdr3_nt: TGTGCAAGTCGCCGGACAGGGGCGATGTGTGATACGCAGTATTTT; cdr3_aa: CASRRTGAMCDTQYF
j_call: TRBJ2-3; clone_size: medium-sized; d_call: TRBD2; v_call: TRBV3-1; cdr3_nt: TGTGCCAGCAGCTTCTGGACTAGCGGAAGCACAGATACGCAGTATTTT; cdr3_aa: CASSFWTSGSTDTQYF
j_call: TRBJ2-7; clone_size: .; d_call: .; v_call: TRBV7-9; cdr3_nt: TGTGCCAGCAGCTCCCTCGAAGACGATGCCTACGAGCAGTACTTC; cdr3_aa: CASSSLEDDAYEQYF
j_call: TRBJ2-3; clone_size: .; d_call: .; v_call: TRBV13; cdr3_nt: TGTGCCAGCAGACGAAGGAAAGGTGGCTTCCCGGGGAGCACAGATACGCAGTATTTT; cdr3_aa: CASRRRKGGFPGSTDTQYF
j_call: TRBJ2-7; clone_size: .; d_call: TRBD2; v_call: TRBV7-2; cdr3_nt: TGTGCCAGCAGCTTAAGGACTAGCGGGTTCTACGAGCAGTACTTC; cdr3_aa: CASSLRTSGFYEQYF
j_call: TRBJ2-1; clone_size: once; d_call: TRBD1; v_call: TRBV28; cdr3_nt: TGTGCCAGCAGTCGCTCCGTGACAGGGCCCGACAATGAGCAGTTCTTC; cdr3_aa: CASSRSVTGPDNEQFF
j_call: TRBJ1-6; clone_size: .; d_call: .; v_call: TRBV13; cdr3_nt: TGTGCCAGCAGCAAGGGATTTAATTCACCCCTCCACTTT; cdr3_aa: CASSKGFNSPLHF
j_call: TRBJ2-3; clone_size: .; d_call: TRBD2; v_call: TRBV18; cdr3_nt: TGTGCCAGCCTCAATAGCGGGGGCACAGATACGCAGTATTTT; cdr3_aa: CASLNSGGTDTQYF
j_call: TRBJ2-7; clone_size: .; d_call: TRBD1; v_call: TRBV4-2; cdr3_nt: TGTGCCAGCAGCCCGTGGGGAGTCCAGGGGGATTTGTACTTC; cdr3_aa: CASSPWGVQGDLYF
j_call: TRBJ2-1; clone_size: .; d_call: .; v_call: TRBV3-1; cdr3_nt: TGTGCCAGCAGCCAAGATCCCCCGGGGGCGGAATACAATGAGCAGTTCTTC; cdr3_aa: CASSQDPPGAEYNEQFF
j_call: TRBJ1-5; clone_size: .; d_call: .; v_call: TRBV27; cdr3_nt: TGTGCCAGCAGTTTAACCAGGGACATCCCTCAGCCCCAGCATTTT; cdr3_aa: CASSLTRDIPQPQHF
j_call: TRBJ2-7; clone_size: .; d_call: .; v_call: TRBV27; cdr3_nt: TGTGCCAGCAGTTTATTGGAGCGGAGCTACGAGCAGTACTTC; cdr3_aa: CASSLLERSYEQYF
j_call: TRBJ2-5; clone_size: .; d_call: TRBD2; v_call: TRBV25-1; cdr3_nt: TGTGCCACCCAGAGTCTAGCGGGGGGTGAGACCCAGTACTTC; cdr3_aa: CATQSLAGGETQYF
j_call: TRBJ1-2; clone_size: .; d_call: .; v_call: TRBV7-3; cdr3_nt: TGTGCCAGCAGTCCCTTCAAGGCGGTTAACTATGGCTACACCTTC; cdr3_aa: CASSPFKAVNYGYTF
j_call: TRBJ2-1; clone_size: once; d_call: .; v_call: TRBV28; cdr3_nt: TGTGCCAGCAGTTTTGTGGGGCCTGAGCAGTTCTTC; cdr3_aa: CASSFVGPEQFF
j_call: TRBJ2-5; clone_size: .; d_call: TRBD1; v_call: TRBV27; cdr3_nt: TGTGCCAGCCGGGGACAGGGGAAAGAGACCCAGTACTTC; cdr3_aa: CASRGQGKETQYF
j_call: TRBJ2-1; clone_size: .; d_call: .; v_call: TRBV27; cdr3_nt: TGTGCCAGCAGTGCTTCGCTGGGTCCCTACTACAATGAGCAGTTCTTC; cdr3_aa: CASSASLGPYYNEQFF
j_call: TRBJ2-7; clone_size: few; d_call: .; v_call: TRBV29-1; cdr3_nt: TGCAGCGTTGATCACAGGGTGTCCTACGAGCAGTACTTC; cdr3_aa: CSVDHRVSYEQYF
j_call: TRBJ1-2; clone_size: .; d_call: .; v_call: TRBV9; cdr3_nt: TGTGCCAGCAGCCCCGATTCCGGGGATCTCTATGGCTACACCTTC; cdr3_aa: CASSPDSGDLYGYTF
j_call: TRBJ1-2; clone_size: .; d_call: .; v_call: TRBV7-3; cdr3_nt: TGTGCCAGCAGCTCCGGACAAGACTACACCTTC; cdr3_aa: CASSSGQDYTF
j_call: TRBJ2-7; clone_size: .; d_call: .; v_call: TRBV20-1; cdr3_nt: TGCAGTGCTGGGGACCGTAGCTCCTACGAGCAGTACTTC; cdr3_aa: CSAGDRSSYEQYF
j_call: TRBJ2-5; clone_size: .; d_call: .; v_call: TRBV5-1; cdr3_nt: TGCGCCAGCAGCTTGGTAGGGCGGCCGGGAGAGACCCAGTACTTC; cdr3_aa: CASSLVGRPGETQYF
j_call: TRBJ2-2; clone_size: .; d_call: TRBD1; v_call: TRBV4-3; cdr3_nt: TGCGCCAGCAGCCAACAAGACAGGGGGGCCGGGGAGCTGTTTTTT; cdr3_aa: CASSQQDRGAGELFF
j_call: TRBJ1-1; clone_size: .; d_call: .; v_call: TRBV19; cdr3_nt: TGTGCCAGTAGTATAGAAGGGGGAGCACTCATGAACACTGAAGCTTTCTTT; cdr3_aa: CASSIEGGALMNTEAFF
j_call: TRBJ1-4; clone_size: .; d_call: .; v_call: TRBV2; cdr3_nt: TGTGCCAGCAGTGAAGGGGGGTTCGCAACTAATGAAAAACTGTTTTTT; cdr3_aa: CASSEGGFATNEKLFF
j_call: TRBJ1-3; clone_size: .; d_call: .; v_call: TRBV24-1; cdr3_nt: TGTGCCACCAGTGATGGGGGACCTGCTTCCACCATATATTTT; cdr3_aa: CATSDGGPASTIYF
j_call: TRBJ2-1; clone_size: .; d_call: TRBD1; v_call: TRBV27; cdr3_nt: TGTGCCAGCAGCCCAAAGGGACAGCCTAAAAATGAGCAGTTCTTC; cdr3_aa: CASSPKGQPKNEQFF
j_call: TRBJ1-1; clone_size: .; d_call: .; v_call: TRBV7-9; cdr3_nt: TGTGCCAGCAGCTTAGTGCAGGGAAGCACTGAAGCTTTCTTT; cdr3_aa: CASSLVQGSTEAFF
j_call: TRBJ1-1; clone_size: .; d_call: .; v_call: TRBV7-6; cdr3_nt: TGTGCCAGCAGCTTCGGGAAGAACACTGAAGCTTTCTTT; cdr3_aa: CASSFGKNTEAFF
j_call: TRBJ1-2; clone_size: .; d_call: .; v_call: TRBV25-1; cdr3_nt: TGTGCCAGCAGTGAATTTGTTGGCGGTGCTAACTATGGCTACACCTTC; cdr3_aa: CASSEFVGGANYGYTF
j_call: TRBJ2-7; clone_size: .; d_call: TRBD1; v_call: TRBV27; cdr3_nt: TGTGCCAGCAGCCGGGACAGTACCTACGAGCAGTACTTC; cdr3_aa: CASSRDSTYEQYF
j_call: TRBJ2-7; clone_size: .; d_call: .; v_call: TRBV2; cdr3_nt: TGTGCCAGCAGTGAAGGGCAAGGGTGGAACGAGCAGTACTTC; cdr3_aa: CASSEGQGWNEQYF
j_call: TRBJ2-5; clone_size: .; d_call: .; v_call: TRBV27; cdr3_nt: TGTGCCAGCAGCCAGAAAAGGGGCAGGGAGACCCAGTACTTC; cdr3_aa: CASSQKRGRETQYF
j_call: TRBJ1-2; clone_size: .; d_call: .; v_call: TRBV15; cdr3_nt: TGTGCCACCAGCAGAGATTCGCGGCCAGACCATGGCTACACCTTC; cdr3_aa: CATSRDSRPDHGYTF